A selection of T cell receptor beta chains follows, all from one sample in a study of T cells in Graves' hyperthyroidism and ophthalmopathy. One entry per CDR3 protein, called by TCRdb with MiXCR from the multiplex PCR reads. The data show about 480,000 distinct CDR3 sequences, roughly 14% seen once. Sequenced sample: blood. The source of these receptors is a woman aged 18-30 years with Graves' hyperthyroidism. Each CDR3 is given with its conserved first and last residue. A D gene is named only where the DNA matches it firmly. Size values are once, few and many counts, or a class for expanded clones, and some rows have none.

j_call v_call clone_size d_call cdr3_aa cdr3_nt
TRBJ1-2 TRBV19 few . CASKAGTLKNYGYTF TGTGCCAGTAAGGCCGGGACCCTAAAAAACTATGGCTACACCTTC
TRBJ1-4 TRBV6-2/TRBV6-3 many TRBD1 CASSSFDRDNEKLFF TGTGCCAGCAGTTCCTTTGACAGGGATAATGAAAAACTGTTTTTT
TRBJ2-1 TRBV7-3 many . CASSLTPFESYSYNEQFF TGTGCCAGCAGCTTAACCCCATTTGAGTCGTACTCCTACAATGAGCAGTTCTTC
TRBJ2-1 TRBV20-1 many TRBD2 CSARDLIAGGPRKGNEQFF TGCAGTGCTAGAGATTTGATAGCGGGAGGGCCGAGGAAGGGCAATGAGCAGTTCTTC
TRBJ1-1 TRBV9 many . CASSASLQERAFF TGTGCCAGCAGCGCAAGTTTACAGGAGCGAGCTTTCTTT
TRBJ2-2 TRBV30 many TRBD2 CAWMGTSFTGELFF TGTGCCTGGATGGGGACTAGCTTCACCGGGGAGCTGTTTTTT
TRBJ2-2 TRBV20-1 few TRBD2 CSARDLAGGLVGELFF TGCAGTGCTAGAGATTTAGCGGGAGGGCTAGTCGGGGAGCTGTTTTTT
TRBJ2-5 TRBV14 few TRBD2 CASSQAGTRKETQYF TGTGCCAGCAGCCAAGCCGGGACTAGAAAAGAGACCCAGTACTTC
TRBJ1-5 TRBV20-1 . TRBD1 CSARVPGTGSLASNQPQHF TGCAGTGCTAGAGTCCCGGGGACAGGGTCCCTGGCTAGCAATCAGCCCCAGCATTTT
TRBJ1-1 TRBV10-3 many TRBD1 CAISVGGANTEAFF TGTGCCATCAGTGTAGGGGGCGCGAACACTGAAGCTTTCTTT
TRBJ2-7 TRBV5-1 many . CASSSRDTDYYEQYF TGCGCCAGCAGCTCCCGGGACACAGACTATTACGAGCAGTACTTC
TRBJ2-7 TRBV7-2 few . CASSPGGLDYEQYF TGTGCCAGCAGCCCAGGGGGACTAGACTACGAGCAGTACTTC
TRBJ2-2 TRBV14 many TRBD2 CASSPPRGRGNTGELFF TGTGCCAGCAGCCCGCCCCGAGGGAGGGGTAACACCGGGGAGCTGTTTTTT
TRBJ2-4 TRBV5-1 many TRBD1 CASSLTQGVLGNIQYF TGCGCCAGCAGCTTGACCCAGGGGGTTTTGGGAAACATTCAGTACTTC
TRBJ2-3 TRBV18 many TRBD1 CASSPGTGVDTQYF TGTGCCAGCTCACCAGGCACAGGGGTAGATACGCAGTATTTT
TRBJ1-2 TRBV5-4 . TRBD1 CASRQTGTGGAGGYTF TGTGCCAGCAGACAGACCGGGACAGGGGGCGCGGGTGGCTACACCTTC
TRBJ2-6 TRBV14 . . CVSRRRGAGANVLTF TGTGTCAGCAGACGGAGGGGGGCTGGGGCCAACGTCCTGACTTTC
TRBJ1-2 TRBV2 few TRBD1 CASSWAGQGDYGYTF TGTGCCAGCAGTTGGGCAGGACAGGGCGACTATGGCTACACCTTC
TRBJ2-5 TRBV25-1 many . CASSNPRLRLETQYF TGTGCCAGCAGTAACCCCCGTTTGAGGCTAGAGACCCAGTACTTC
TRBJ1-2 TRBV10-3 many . CAISGSQKNYGYTF TGTGCCATCAGTGGAAGTCAGAAAAACTATGGCTACACCTTC
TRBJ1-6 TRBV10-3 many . CAISESSTLHF TGTGCCATCAGTGAGTCCTCGACCCTCCACTTT
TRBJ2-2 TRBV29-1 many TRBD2 CSVTGTMNTGELFF TGCAGCGTAACCGGGACTATGAACACCGGGGAGCTGTTTTTT
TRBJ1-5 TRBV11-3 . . CASSSDRTTGPVDQPQHF TGTGCCAGCAGCTCAGATCGAACCACAGGGCCGGTGGATCAGCCCCAGCATTTT
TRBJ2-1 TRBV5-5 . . CASSLYNEQCF TGTGCCAGCAGCCTGTACAATGAGCAGTGCTTC
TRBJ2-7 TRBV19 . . CASSSLFRDPSYEQYF TGTGCCAGTAGTTCCCTTTTTCGGGACCCCTCCTACGAGCAGTACTTC
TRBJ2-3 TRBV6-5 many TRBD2 CASRPLAGDYGADTQYF TGTGCCAGCAGGCCACTAGCGGGAGACTATGGGGCAGATACGCAGTATTTT
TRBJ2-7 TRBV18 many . CASSPPDNSYEQYF TGTGCCAGCTCACCACCTGACAACTCCTACGAGCAGTACTTC
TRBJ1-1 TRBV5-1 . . CASSLEYSEAFF TGCGCCAGCAGCTTAGAGTACTCTGAAGCTTTCTTT
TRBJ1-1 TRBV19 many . CASSIAVTNTEAFF TGTGCCAGTAGTATCGCGGTGACGAACACTGAAGCTTTCTTT
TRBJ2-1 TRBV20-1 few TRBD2 CSACKTSGLYNEQFF TGCAGTGCTTGCAAGACTAGCGGGCTCTACAATGAGCAGTTCTTC
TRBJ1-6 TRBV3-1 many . CASSQEEARVGSPLHF TGTGCCAGCAGCCAAGAAGAGGCCAGGGTTGGTTCACCCCTCCACTTT
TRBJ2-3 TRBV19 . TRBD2 CASSSWDYLGTDTQYF TGTGCCAGTAGTTCGTGGGACTACTTGGGCACAGATACGCAGTATTTT
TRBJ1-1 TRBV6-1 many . CASSEGAWDTEAFF TGTGCCAGCAGTGAAGGGGCCTGGGACACTGAAGCTTTCTTT
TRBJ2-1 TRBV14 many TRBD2 CASSLLAGVQYNEQFF TGTGCCAGCAGCCTTCTAGCGGGAGTCCAATACAATGAGCAGTTCTTC
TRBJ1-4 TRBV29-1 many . CSVESGSGGGTNEKLFF TGCAGCGTTGAATCCGGGTCCGGGGGCGGAACTAATGAAAAACTGTTTTTT
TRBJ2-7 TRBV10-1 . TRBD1 CASSSGDRGRLDEQYF TGCGCCAGCAGCTCCGGAGACAGGGGCCGTTTGGACGAGCAGTACTTC
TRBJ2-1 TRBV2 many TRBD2 CASGSLAATYNEQFF TGTGCCAGCGGTTCTCTAGCGGCAACCTACAATGAGCAGTTCTTC